The clone carrying this T cell receptor beta chain was detected ten times or more. Its antigen is currently unknown. The sample comes from a study of T-cell memory formation after mild COVID-19. The study, taken as a whole, reports: Clones shrinking between day 15 and 85 showed a balanced CD4/CD8 split, and those that grew later tilted toward CD4+.

TCRdb fed the 5' RACE reads into MiXCR, producing one record per CDR3 protein. The sample has about 440,000 distinct CDR3 sequences; approximately 20% are singletons. Trimming took 5 bases from V and 4 from J, leaving 28 bases between them. In germline, CDR1 is SGHTA, CDR2 FQGTGA. This CDR3 is 19 amino acids long. The sequencing sample was made of PBMCs or a T cell subset sorted from them (not recorded which). The source is an adult woman who had mild COVID-19 (a few samples of this study predate the infection). Cell type and time point are not known. The chain carries TRBV7-3 and TRBJ2-3; D possibly corresponds to TRBD2 (6 bases). The CDR3 reads CASSPTTPGPGGGADTQYF. Written as DNA, the CDR3 is TGTGCCAGCAGCCCCACTACCCCCGGCCCTGGCGGAGGGGCAGATACGCAGTATTTT.